The entry below gives a single TCR beta chain sequence along with its context. CD45RO-negative, CCR7-selected cells formed the naive CD8 fraction, which excluded terminally differentiated effector memory CD45RA+ cells. The V gene lost 3 bases and the J gene lost 3 bases, with 21 bases spanning the gap. The CDR3 extends over 18 amino acids. Germline V gene data show CDR1 as SGHRS and CDR2 as YFSETQ. The table came from immunoSEQ multiplex PCR; TCRdb's copy has only in-frame clones and leaves some out. The sample lists roughly 850,000 clones, roughly 96% seen once, with about 0.25% in the top ten. The data stem from a study of shared clonotypes between healthy human individuals.

This receptor was obtained from a man aged 30-40 years in good health. Sequenced: naive CD8+ T cells sorted from blood. The chain recombines TRBV5-1 with TRBJ1-4; tentative D call: TRBD1 (6 bases). The CDR3 protein is CASSSGVQGRPSNEKLFF. The CDR3 nucleotides are TGCGCCAGCAGCTCCGGGGTGCAGGGGAGGCCATCTAATGAAAAACTGTTTTTT.